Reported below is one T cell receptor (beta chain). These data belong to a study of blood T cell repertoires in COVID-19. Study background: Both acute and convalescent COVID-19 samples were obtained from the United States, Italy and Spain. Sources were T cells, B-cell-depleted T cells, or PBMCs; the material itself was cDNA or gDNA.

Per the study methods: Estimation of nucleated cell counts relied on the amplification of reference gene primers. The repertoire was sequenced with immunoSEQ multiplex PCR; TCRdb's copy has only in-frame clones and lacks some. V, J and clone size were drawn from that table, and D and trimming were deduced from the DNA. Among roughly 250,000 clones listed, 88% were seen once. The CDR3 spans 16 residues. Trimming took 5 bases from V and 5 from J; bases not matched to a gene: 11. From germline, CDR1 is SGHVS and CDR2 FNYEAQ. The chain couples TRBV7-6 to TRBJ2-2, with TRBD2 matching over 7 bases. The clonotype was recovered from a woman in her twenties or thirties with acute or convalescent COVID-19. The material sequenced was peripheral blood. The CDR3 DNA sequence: TGTGCCAGCAGCCAGGCGGGAGAGTCGATGACCGGGGAGCTGTTTTTT. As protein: CASSQAGESMTGELFF.